This T cell receptor (beta chain) was identified in a study of OX40 agonist ivuxolimab in advanced cancers. Study as a whole: An agonistic human IgG2 monoclonal antibody against OX40 (CD134) was given. With a range of roughly 20 to 80, age averaged 60 years, and around 80% were male. Study-level results: Expanded clones tended on average to be more numerous among CD8+ T cells than CD4+.

The V end lost 4 bases, the J end lost 3 bases, and 10 bases lay between the germline ends. This CDR3 has 13 residues. Looked up from germline, CDR1 is SGHDT and CDR2 is YYEEEE. Autoimmune disease history or systemic immunosuppression excluded patients. Libraries were prepared by immunoSEQ multiplex PCR; TCRdb keeps only in-frame clonotypes and omits some of them. The sample has tens of thousands of clones, over 80% seen once. In its sample, this clone ranks as medium-sized. Its antigen remains unknown. The sequence was obtained from an adult with an advanced solid tumor such as melanoma, head and neck, liver or kidney cancer. Specimen: CD4+ or CD8+ T cells sorted from blood, collected in a trial of the OX40 agonist ivuxolimab. This rearrangement joins TRBV5-6 to TRBJ2-5, with D possibly TRBD2 on 6 matching bases. As DNA, the CDR3 is TGTGCCAGCAGCCCATCTAGCGAAGAGACCCAGTACTTC. Protein sequence: CASSPSSEETQYF.